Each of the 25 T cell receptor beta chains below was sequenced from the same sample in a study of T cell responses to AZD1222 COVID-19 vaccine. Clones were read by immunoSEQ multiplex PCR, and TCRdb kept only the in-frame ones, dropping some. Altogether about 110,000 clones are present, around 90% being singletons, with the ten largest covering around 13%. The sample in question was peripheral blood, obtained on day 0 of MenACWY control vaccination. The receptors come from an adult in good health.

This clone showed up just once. The CDR3 bases are TGTGCCAGCAGTGCGGACCTCAAGAAGACTTTCTTT. It encodes CASSADLKKTFF. The gene calls are TRBV28 and TRBJ1-1, with D uncertain. Germline V gene data show CDR1 as MDHEN and CDR2 as SYDVKM. The CDR3 is 12 amino acids. Trimming pared 5 bases from V and 12 bases from J, leaving 16 bases between.

The CDR3 DNA is TGTGCCAGCAGACGAACAGGGGGCCCCAAGAGCTCTGGGGCCAACGTCCTGACTTTC. It is translated as CASRRTGGPKSSGANVLTF. The genes are TRBV28 and TRBJ2-6; 9 nucleotides match TRBD1. The CDR3 spans 19 residues. V dropped 6 bases and J dropped 0; count of bases not matched to a gene: 12. Germline V lookup: CDR1 MDHEN, CDR2 SYDVKM.

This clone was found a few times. The CDR3 region has the DNA TGTGCCAGCTCACCATCTTCCGGGACAGGCTACAATGAGCAGTTCTTC. It specifies CASSPSSGTGYNEQFF. This chain connects TRBV18 to TRBJ2-1; 8 bases are a match to TRBD1. The junction had 6 bases not matched to a gene; V was cut back by 2 bases and J by 3 bases. The length of the CDR3 is 16 residues. Germline CDR1 and CDR2: KGHSH and LQKENI.

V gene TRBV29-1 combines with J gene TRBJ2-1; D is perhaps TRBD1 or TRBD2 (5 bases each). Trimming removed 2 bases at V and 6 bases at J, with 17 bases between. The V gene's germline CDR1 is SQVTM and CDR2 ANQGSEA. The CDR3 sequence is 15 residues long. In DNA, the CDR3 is TGCAGCGTTGAACCAACGGGGCAGGCCCGCAATGAGCAGTTCTTC. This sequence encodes CSVEPTGQARNEQFF.

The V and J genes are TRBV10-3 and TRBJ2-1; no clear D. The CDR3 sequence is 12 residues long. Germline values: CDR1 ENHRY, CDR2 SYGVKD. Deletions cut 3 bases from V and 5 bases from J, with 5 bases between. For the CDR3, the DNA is TGTGCCATCAGTGATTATAACAATGAGCAGTTCTTC. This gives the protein CAISDYNNEQFF.

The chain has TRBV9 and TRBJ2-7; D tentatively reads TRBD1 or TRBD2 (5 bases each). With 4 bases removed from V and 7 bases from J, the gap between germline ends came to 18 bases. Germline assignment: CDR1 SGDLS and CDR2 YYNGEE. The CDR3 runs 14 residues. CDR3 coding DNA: TGTGCCAGCAGCCCGGGGACCTTGAATCCTGAGCAGTACTTC. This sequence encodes CASSPGTLNPEQYF.

This chain's CDR3 is CASSQVGRTVPYEQYF. The CDR3 bases are TGCGCCAGCAGCCAAGTCGGGAGGACCGTTCCCTACGAGCAGTACTTC. This sequence joins TRBV4-1 and TRBJ2-7; 7 bases align to TRBD2. Germline V lookup: CDR1 MGHRA, CDR2 YSYEKL. The CDR3 has 16 residues. The V gene end was trimmed by 1 base and the J gene end by 2 bases; junction bases not matched to a gene: 8.

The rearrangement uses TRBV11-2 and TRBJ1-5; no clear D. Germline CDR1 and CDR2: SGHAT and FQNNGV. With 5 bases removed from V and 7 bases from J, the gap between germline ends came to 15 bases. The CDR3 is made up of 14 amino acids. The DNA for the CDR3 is TGTGCCAGCAGCCTGGCCGGGGTGGGGCAGCCCCAGCATTTT. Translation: CASSLAGVGQPQHF.

The CDR3 DNA follows: TGTGCCAGTAGGCGGGATGGGTCCTACGAGCAGTACTTC. Protein product: CASRRDGSYEQYF. The chain employs TRBV19 and TRBJ2-7; D possibly corresponds to TRBD2 (6 bases). CDR3 size: 13 residues. Germline V lookup: CDR1 LNHDA, CDR2 SQIVND (reference sequence). V lost 6 bases and J 1 base, leaving 10 bases between the germline ends.

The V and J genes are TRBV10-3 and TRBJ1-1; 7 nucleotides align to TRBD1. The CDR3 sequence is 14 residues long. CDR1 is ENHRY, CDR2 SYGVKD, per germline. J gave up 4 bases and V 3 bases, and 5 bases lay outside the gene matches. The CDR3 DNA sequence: TGTGCCATCAGTGACTCAGGGGGTGGCACTGAAGCTTTCTTT. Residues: CAISDSGGGTEAFF.

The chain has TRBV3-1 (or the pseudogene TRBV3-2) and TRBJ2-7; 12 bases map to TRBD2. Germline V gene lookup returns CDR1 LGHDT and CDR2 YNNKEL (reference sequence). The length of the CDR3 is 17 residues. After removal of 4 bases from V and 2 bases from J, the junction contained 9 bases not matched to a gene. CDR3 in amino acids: CASSLQSSGRAPYEQYF. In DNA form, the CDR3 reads TGTGCCAGCAGCCTTCAGTCTAGCGGGAGGGCCCCCTACGAGCAGTACTTC.

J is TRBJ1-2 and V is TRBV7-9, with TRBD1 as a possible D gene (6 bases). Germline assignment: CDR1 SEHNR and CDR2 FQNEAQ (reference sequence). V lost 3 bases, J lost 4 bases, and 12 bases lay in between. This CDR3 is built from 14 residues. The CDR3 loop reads CASSFPDRRYGYTF. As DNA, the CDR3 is TGTGCCAGCAGCTTCCCCGACAGGCGCTATGGCTACACCTTC.

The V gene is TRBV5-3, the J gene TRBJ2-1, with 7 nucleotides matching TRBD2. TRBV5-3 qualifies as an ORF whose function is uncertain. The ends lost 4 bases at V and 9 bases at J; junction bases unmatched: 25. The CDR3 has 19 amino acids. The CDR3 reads CARSRLGVAGFTGRIEQFF. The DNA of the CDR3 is TGTGCCAGAAGCAGGTTAGGAGTAGCGGGTTTTACCGGCCGTATTGAGCAGTTCTTC.

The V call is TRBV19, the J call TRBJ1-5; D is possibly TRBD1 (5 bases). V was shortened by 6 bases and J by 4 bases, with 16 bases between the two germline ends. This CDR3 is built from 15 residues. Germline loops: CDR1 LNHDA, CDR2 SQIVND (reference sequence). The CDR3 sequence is CASSPGGGRNQPQHF. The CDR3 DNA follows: TGTGCCAGTAGCCCCGGGGGAGGGCGGAATCAGCCCCAGCATTTT.

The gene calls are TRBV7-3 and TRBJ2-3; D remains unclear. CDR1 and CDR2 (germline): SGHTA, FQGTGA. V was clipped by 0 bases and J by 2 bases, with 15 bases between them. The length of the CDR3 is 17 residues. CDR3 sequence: CASSLTSQTFDTDTQYF. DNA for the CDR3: TGTGCCAGCAGCTTAACTTCACAGACATTCGACACAGATACGCAGTATTTT. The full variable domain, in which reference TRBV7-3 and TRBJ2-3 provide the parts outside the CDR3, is GAGVSQTPSNKVTEKGKYVELRCDPISGHTALYWYRQSLGQGPEFLIYFQGTGAADDSGLPNDRFFAVRPEGSVSTLKIQRTERGDSAVYLCASSLTSQTFDTDTQYFGPGTRLTVL.

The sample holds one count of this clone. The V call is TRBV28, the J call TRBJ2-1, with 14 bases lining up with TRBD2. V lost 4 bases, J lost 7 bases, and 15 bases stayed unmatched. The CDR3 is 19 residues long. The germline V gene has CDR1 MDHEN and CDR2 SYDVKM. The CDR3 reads CASSSPGLAGAPTHNEQFF. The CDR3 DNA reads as TGTGCCAGCAGTTCCCCGGGACTAGCGGGGGCCCCAACTCATAATGAGCAGTTCTTC.

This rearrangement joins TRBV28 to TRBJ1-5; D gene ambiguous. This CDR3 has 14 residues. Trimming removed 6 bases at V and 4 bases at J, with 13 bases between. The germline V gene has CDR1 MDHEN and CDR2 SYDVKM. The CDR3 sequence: CASSRRAPNQPQHF. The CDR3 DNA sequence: TGTGCCAGCAGCAGACGGGCTCCGAATCAGCCCCAGCATTTT.

The CDR3 sequence is CASSSKKGGRKETQYF. For the CDR3, the DNA is TGTGCCAGCTCATCAAAGAAGGGGGGTAGAAAAGAGACCCAGTACTTC. V and J are TRBV18 and TRBJ2-5, with D perhaps matching TRBD1 or TRBD2 (6 bases each). Germline lookup yields CDR1 KGHSH and CDR2 LQKENI. Trimming cost V 5 bases and J 3 bases, with 19 bases left between them. This CDR3 is 16 amino acids long. Looking up the rest from reference TRBV18 and TRBJ2-5 gives the full variable domain: NAGVMQNPRHLVRRRGQEARLRCSPMKGHSHVYWYRQLPEEGLKFMVYLQKENIIDESGMPKERFSAEFPKEGPSILRIQQVVRGDSAAYFCASSSKKGGRKETQYFGPGTRLLVL.

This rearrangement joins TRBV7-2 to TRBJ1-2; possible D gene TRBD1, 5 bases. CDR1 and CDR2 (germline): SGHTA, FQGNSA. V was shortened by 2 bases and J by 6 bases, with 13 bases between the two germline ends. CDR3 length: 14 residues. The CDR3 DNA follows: TGTGCCAGCAGCTTAAGTAAGGGGAGGCATGGCTACACCTTC. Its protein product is CASSLSKGRHGYTF.

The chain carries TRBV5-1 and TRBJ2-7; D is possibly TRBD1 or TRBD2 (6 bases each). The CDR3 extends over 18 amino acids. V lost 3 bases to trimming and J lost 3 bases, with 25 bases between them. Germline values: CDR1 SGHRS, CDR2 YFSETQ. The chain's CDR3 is CASSSPTDGGGPLYEQYF. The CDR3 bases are TGCGCCAGCAGCTCACCTACAGACGGGGGCGGACCACTCTACGAGCAGTACTTC.

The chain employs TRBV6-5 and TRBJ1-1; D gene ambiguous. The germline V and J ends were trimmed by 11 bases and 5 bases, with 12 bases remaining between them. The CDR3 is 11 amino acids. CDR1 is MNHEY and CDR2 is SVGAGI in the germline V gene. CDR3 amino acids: CAAREITEAFF. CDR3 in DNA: TGTGCCGCAAGAGAAATTACTGAAGCTTTCTTT.

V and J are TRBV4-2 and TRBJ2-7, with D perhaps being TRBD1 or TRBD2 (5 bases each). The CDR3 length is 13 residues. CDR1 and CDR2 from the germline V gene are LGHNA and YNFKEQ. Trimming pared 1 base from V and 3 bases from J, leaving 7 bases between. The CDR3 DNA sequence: TGTGCCAGCAGCCAAGGTGGGGGCTACGAGCAGTACTTC. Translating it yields CASSQGGGYEQYF.

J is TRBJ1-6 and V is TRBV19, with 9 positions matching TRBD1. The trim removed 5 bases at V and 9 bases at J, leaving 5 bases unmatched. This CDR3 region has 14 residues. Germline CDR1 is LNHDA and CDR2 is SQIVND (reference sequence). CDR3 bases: TGTGCCAGTAGTGTGGGACAGGGAACTTCACCCCTCCACTTT. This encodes CASSVGQGTSPLHF.

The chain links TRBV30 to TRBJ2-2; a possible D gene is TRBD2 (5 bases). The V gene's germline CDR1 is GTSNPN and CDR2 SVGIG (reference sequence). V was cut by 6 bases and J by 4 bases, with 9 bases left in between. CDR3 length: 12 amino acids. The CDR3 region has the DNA TGTGCCTGCGGGGAGCTCACCGGGGAGCTGTTTTTT. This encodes CACGELTGELFF. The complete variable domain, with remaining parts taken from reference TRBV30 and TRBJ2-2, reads SQTIHQWPATLVQPVGSPLSLECTVEGTSNPNLYWYRQAAGRGLQLLFYSVGIGQISSEVPQNLSASRPQDRQFILSSKKLLLSDSGFYLCACGELTGELFFGEGSRLTVL.

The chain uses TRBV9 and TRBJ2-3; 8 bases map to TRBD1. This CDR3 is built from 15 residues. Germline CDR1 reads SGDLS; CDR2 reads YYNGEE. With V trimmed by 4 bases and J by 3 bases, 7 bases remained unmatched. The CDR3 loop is CASSPRQGATDTQYF. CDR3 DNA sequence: TGTGCCAGCAGCCCCCGCCAGGGGGCTACAGATACGCAGTATTTT.